Listed here are 26 T cell receptor beta chains from one sample, sequenced in a study of cytomegalovirus exposure and HLA in healthy donors. The data were produced by immunoSEQ multiplex PCR, yet TCRdb's version contains in-frame clones alone and is incomplete. The sample consists of tens of thousands of clones, around 96% of them appearing once. The sequenced sample was PBMCs. The receptors come from a young man in good health and CMV-seropositive.

This sequence joins TRBV2 and TRBJ2-5, with TRBD1 identical over 11 bases. The CDR3 has 15 residues. V was pared by 4 bases and J by 3 bases, with 4 bases of the junction left unmatched. Germline-derived CDR1 and CDR2 are SNHLY and FYNNEI. CDR3 bases: TGTGCCAGCAGTGGGACGGGACAGGGGGAAGAGACCCAGTACTTC. Residues: CASSGTGQGEETQYF.

The chain recombines TRBV19 with TRBJ1-1; possibly TRBD1 for D (6 bases). The CDR3 extends over 15 amino acids. In germline, CDR1 is LNHDA, CDR2 SQIVND (reference sequence). Trimming took 3 bases from V and 6 from J, leaving 17 bases between them. CDR3 residues: CASSISRGGAAEAFF. Here the CDR3 DNA reads TGTGCCAGTAGTATTTCGAGGGGGGGCGCGGCTGAAGCTTTCTTT.

In this sample, this clone turned up once. V is TRBV28 and J is TRBJ2-7; D is uncertain. The CDR3 has 14 amino acids. Trimming took 8 bases from V and 2 from J, leaving 16 bases between them. Germline CDR1 is MDHEN and CDR2 is SYDVKM. The CDR3 DNA sequence: TGTGCCAGCGGTACTCGGTTGGTAACCTACGAGCAGTACTTC. It yields the protein CASGTRLVTYEQYF.

This chain uses TRBV27 with TRBJ1-2; D possibly corresponds to TRBD1 (5 bases). The germline V gene has CDR1 MNHEY and CDR2 SMNVEV (reference sequence). The V end was cut by 10 bases, the J end by 7 bases, with 13 bases between. The CDR3 extends over 11 amino acids. For the CDR3, the DNA is TGTGCCACCGGGGGGGGGAGTGGCTACACCTTC. Translated, it gives CATGGGSGYTF.

The chain employs TRBV6-5 and TRBJ1-6; 7 bases match TRBD1. Trimming took 5 bases from V and 5 from J; bases not matched to a gene: 6. The germline CDR1 and CDR2 sequences are MNHEY and SVGAGI. The CDR3 runs 15 residues. The CDR3 is CASSPWDSNNSPLHF. In nucleotides, the CDR3 is TGTGCCAGCAGTCCCTGGGACAGCAATAATTCACCCCTCCACTTT.

The chain has TRBV30 and TRBJ1-6; tentative D call: TRBD1 (5 bases). Looked up from germline, CDR1 is GTSNPN and CDR2 is SVGIG (reference sequence). V shed 5 bases and J shed 7 bases, with 15 bases lying between them. The length of the CDR3 is 14 residues. Here the CDR3 DNA reads TGTGCCTGGGACAGAGCGACCCTCAATTCACCCCTCCACTTT. It is translated as CAWDRATLNSPLHF.

V is TRBV4-1 and J is TRBJ2-7; tentative D call: TRBD2 (7 bases). The V end lost 0 bases, the J end lost 2 bases, and 14 bases lay between the germline ends. The germline gives CDR1 MGHRA, CDR2 YSYEKL. This CDR3 has 16 residues. CDR3 nucleotides: TGCGCCAGCAGCCAAGATCAGGGAGGGGGTGCCTACGAGCAGTACTTC. Protein: CASSQDQGGGAYEQYF.

This chain links TRBV28 with TRBJ2-7; D call uncertain. The CDR3 covers 11 residues. With 6 bases removed from V and 5 bases from J, the gap between germline ends came to 8 bases. Germline CDR1 reads MDHEN; CDR2 reads SYDVKM. The CDR3 sequence: CASRVEDEQYF. CDR3 in DNA: TGTGCCAGCAGAGTAGAGGACGAGCAGTACTTC.

The chain uses TRBV19 and TRBJ2-7, with 10 bases matching TRBD1. J was trimmed by 3 bases and V by 10 bases; bases with no gene match: 12. Germline V gene lookup returns CDR1 LNHDA and CDR2 SQIVND (reference sequence). The CDR3 covers 15 residues. The DNA of the CDR3 is TGTGCCACCTCCACACCCGGGACAGGGGTCTACGAGCAGTACTTC. Translating it yields CATSTPGTGVYEQYF.

The gene calls are TRBV2 and TRBJ2-1, with 9 bases identical to TRBD2. V lost 3 bases and J lost 4; bases outside the gene matches: 7. The CDR3 loop spans 16 amino acids. The V gene's germline CDR1 is SNHLY and CDR2 FYNNEI. CDR3 in DNA: TGTGCCAGCAGTGAGCGATGGCGGGAGGGATACAATGAGCAGTTCTTC. Encoded protein: CASSERWREGYNEQFF.

The genes are TRBV9 and TRBJ2-7; 8 bases align to TRBD1. The CDR3 loop spans 14 amino acids. Unmatched junction bases numbered 8, after V lost 3 bases and J lost 6 bases. Germline assignment: CDR1 SGDLS and CDR2 YYNGEE. For the CDR3, the DNA is TGTGCCAGCAGCGGTCAGACAGGGACAGGCGAGCAGTACTTC. Its protein product is CASSGQTGTGEQYF. Full variable domain (rest looked up from reference TRBV9 and TRBJ2-7): DSGVTQTPKHLITATGQRVTLRCSPRSGDLSVYWYQQSLDQGLQFLIQYYNGEERAKGNILERFSAQQFPDLHSELNLSSLELGDSALYFCASSGQTGTGEQYFGPGTRLTVT.

This clone was observed once. The chain joins TRBV19 to TRBJ1-2, with D hard to call. This CDR3 has 15 residues. Trimming took 1 base from V and 2 from J, leaving 11 bases between them. Germline CDR1 reads LNHDA; CDR2 reads SQIVND (reference sequence). The CDR3 sequence: CASSIGWGENYGYTF. In DNA, the CDR3 is TGTGCCAGTAGTATAGGTTGGGGAGAGAACTATGGCTACACCTTC.

This clone has a single count. The chain employs TRBV4-1 and TRBJ1-4; TRBD1 agrees at 7 bases. Per germline, CDR1 MGHRA and CDR2 YSYEKL. This CDR3 is 21 amino acids long. V shed 1 base, J shed 0 bases, and the junction held 17 bases outside the gene matches. CDR3 protein: CASSQANRPIRDRATNEKLFF. The CDR3 DNA follows: TGCGCCAGCAGCCAAGCTAATCGCCCCATCCGGGACAGAGCAACTAATGAAAAACTGTTTTTT.

J is TRBJ2-1 and V is TRBV18; 9 nucleotides match TRBD1. The germline CDR1 and CDR2 sequences are KGHSH and LQKENI. Trimming took 3 bases from V and 5 from J; bases not matched to a gene: 5. The CDR3 is made up of 15 amino acids. CDR3 protein: CASSPGTGLHNEQFF. The CDR3 region has the DNA TGTGCCAGCTCACCCGGGACAGGGTTACACAATGAGCAGTTCTTC.

In this sample, this clone turned up once. The genes are TRBV7-8 and TRBJ2-7; TRBD2 is a possible D gene (6 bases). V lost 3 bases to trimming and J lost 1 base, with 7 bases between them. The CDR3 is 13 amino acids. Germline values: CDR1 SGHVS, CDR2 FQNEAQ. The CDR3 here is CASSLRESYEQYF. For the CDR3, the DNA is TGTGCCAGCAGCTTGCGGGAATCCTACGAGCAGTACTTC. Together with reference TRBV7-8 and TRBJ2-7, the CDR3 gives the full variable domain: GAGVSQSPRYKVAKRGQDVALRCDPISGHVSLFWYQQALGQGPEFLTYFQNEAQLDKSGLPSDRFFAERPEGSVSTLKIQRTQQEDSAVYLCASSLRESYEQYFGPGTRLTVT.

This clone is medium-sized (0.01 to 0.1%) in the sample. The rearrangement links TRBV6-4 to TRBJ1-1, with 7 bases aligning to TRBD1. J lost 4 bases, V lost 3 bases, and 2 bases had no gene match. This CDR3 spans 13 amino acids. Germline CDR1 reads MRHNA; CDR2 reads SNTAGT. The CDR3 DNA sequence: TGTGCCAGCAGTGAAAGGGACAGCACTGAAGCTTTCTTT. Translating it yields CASSERDSTEAFF.

This rearrangement joins TRBV6-5 to TRBJ1-1; a weak D match, TRBD1 (5 bases). The CDR3 runs 14 residues. Trimming cost V 6 bases and J 1 base, with 12 bases left between them. The germline V gene encodes CDR1 MNHEY and CDR2 SVGAGI. CDR3 sequence: CASRTGGRNTEAFF. DNA of the CDR3: TGTGCCAGCAGGACGGGGGGGAGGAACACTGAAGCTTTCTTT.

V usage is TRBV6-1 and J usage is TRBJ2-7; 13 bases match TRBD2. V was pared by 4 bases and J by 6 bases, with 0 bases of the junction left unmatched. Germline CDR1 MNHNS, CDR2 SASEGT. This CDR3 is built from 13 residues. The CDR3 sequence is CASSGLAGGEQYF. The CDR3 DNA sequence: TGTGCCAGCAGTGGACTAGCGGGAGGCGAGCAGTACTTC.

This sequence joins TRBV19 and TRBJ1-2; the D is unclear. With 3 bases removed from V and 6 bases from J, the gap between germline ends came to 23 bases. This CDR3 region has 17 residues. Germline V gene lookup returns CDR1 LNHDA and CDR2 SQIVND (reference sequence). DNA of the CDR3: TGTGCCAGTAGTATCGAAACAATATTCAGGCGTATGGATGGCTACACCTTC. It is translated as CASSIETIFRRMDGYTF.

The chain joins TRBV7-9 to TRBJ2-1; TRBD2 matches 10 bases. Germline trimming cut 2 bases from V and 12 bases from J; bases unmatched to any gene: 10. Germline V lookup: CDR1 SEHNR, CDR2 FQNEAQ (reference sequence). The CDR3 is 15 amino acids. The CDR3, as DNA: TGTGCCAGCAGCTTATTGGGGACTAGCGAAGATACGCAGTTCTTC. The encoded protein is CASSLLGTSEDTQFF.

The chain employs TRBV7-2 and TRBJ1-3; a weak D match, TRBD1 (5 bases). Germline CDR1 and CDR2: SGHTA and FQGNSA. Trimming left V 5 bases short and J 4 bases short, with 12 bases between. CDR3 length: 14 amino acids. CDR3 nucleotide sequence: TGTGCCAGCAGCCCGCGGGGGTTGGGAAACACCATATATTTT. Protein sequence: CASSPRGLGNTIYF.

The chain carries TRBV29-1 and TRBJ2-7; TRBD1 matches at 12 bases. The CDR3 contains 15 residues. V dropped 3 bases and J dropped 6; count of bases not matched to a gene: 9. In germline, CDR1 is SQVTM, CDR2 ANQGSEA. Here the CDR3 reads CSVEPWDRGRIEQYF. The CDR3 DNA is TGCAGCGTTGAGCCTTGGGACAGGGGGCGTATCGAGCAGTACTTC.

The chain uses TRBV27 and TRBJ2-7; 9 nucleotides align to TRBD1. The germline CDR1 and CDR2 sequences are MNHEY and SMNVEV (reference sequence). Trimming took 5 bases from V and 3 from J; bases not matched to a gene: 2. The length of the CDR3 is 13 residues. CDR3 nucleotides: TGTGCCAGCAGTAAGGGACAGGGCTACGAGCAGTACTTC. As protein: CASSKGQGYEQYF.

The rearrangement uses TRBV9 and TRBJ1-1; TRBD1 matches 10 bases. Germline CDR1 is SGDLS and CDR2 is YYNGEE. This CDR3 contains 15 residues. Trimming at V came to 3 bases and at J to 0 bases, leaving 2 bases not matched to a gene. CDR3 sequence reads: CASSAGTGVNTEAFF. The CDR3 nucleotides are TGTGCCAGCAGCGCCGGGACAGGGGTGAACACTGAAGCTTTCTTT. The full variable domain, its missing parts supplied by reference TRBV9 and TRBJ1-1, is DSGVTQTPKHLITATGQRVTLRCSPRSGDLSVYWYQQSLDQGLQFLIQYYNGEERAKGNILERFSAQQFPDLHSELNLSSLELGDSALYFCASSAGTGVNTEAFFGQGTRLTVV.

Regarding this clone: The sample holds other DNA sequences that translate to the same CDR3. V gene TRBV9 combines with J gene TRBJ2-3; possible D gene TRBD1, 5 bases. V lost 0 bases and J 2 bases, leaving 10 bases between the germline ends. Per germline, CDR1 SGDLS and CDR2 YYNGEE. The CDR3 is made up of 15 amino acids. This chain's CDR3 is CASSVGGGSTDTQYF. CDR3 DNA: TGTGCCAGCAGCGTAGGGGGCGGCTCCACAGATACGCAGTATTTT. Based on the CDR3 plus reference TRBV9 and TRBJ2-3, the full variable domain is DSGVTQTPKHLITATGQRVTLRCSPRSGDLSVYWYQQSLDQGLQFLIQYYNGEERAKGNILERFSAQQFPDLHSELNLSSLELGDSALYFCASSVGGGSTDTQYFGPGTRLTVL.

V is TRBV10-3 and J is TRBJ1-1, with 7 positions matching TRBD1. The germline gives CDR1 ENHRY, CDR2 SYGVKD. The CDR3 loop spans 13 amino acids. J gave up 0 bases and V 8 bases, and 3 bases lay outside the gene matches. The CDR3 sequence: CAIGQALNTEAFF. In nucleotides, the CDR3 is TGTGCCATCGGACAGGCGTTGAACACTGAAGCTTTCTTT.